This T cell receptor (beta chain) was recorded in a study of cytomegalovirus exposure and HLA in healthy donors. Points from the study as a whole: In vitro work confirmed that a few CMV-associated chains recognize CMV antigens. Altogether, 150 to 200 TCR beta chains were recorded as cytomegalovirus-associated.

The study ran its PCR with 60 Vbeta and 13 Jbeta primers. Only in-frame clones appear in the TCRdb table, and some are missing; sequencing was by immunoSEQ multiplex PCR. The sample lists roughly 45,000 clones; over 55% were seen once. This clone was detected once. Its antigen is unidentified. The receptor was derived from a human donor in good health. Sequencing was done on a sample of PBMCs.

The CDR3 nucleotides read TGTGCCAGCAGTCCACAGGGCACCTACGAGCAGTACTTC. Its translation: CASSPQGTYEQYF. The V call is TRBV28, the J call TRBJ2-7; tentative D call: TRBD1 (6 bases). Germline V gene lookup returns CDR1 MDHEN and CDR2 SYDVKM. Trimming removed 5 bases from V and 2 bases from J, with 10 bases in between. There are 13 residues in the CDR3.